This is a list of T cell receptor beta chains from one sample in a study of cytomegalovirus exposure and HLA in healthy donors. Clones were sequenced by immunoSEQ multiplex PCR, and TCRdb holds only the in-frame ones, with some missing. The sample lists 120,000 to 150,000 clones; roughly a tenth were seen once. Material for sequencing was PBMCs. These receptor sequences come from a male donor in good health and CMV-seronegative. CDR3s include the opening cysteine and the closing phenylalanine or tryptophan. D genes are given only for firm matches. Not every row has a clone size; where given, it reads once, few, many or a size class.

abundance: NA; d_gene: NA; v_gene: TRBV4-2; j_gene: TRBJ2-1; CDR3nt: TGTGCCAGCAGCCAAGCGAGGGGGAACAATGAGCAGTTCTTC; CDR3aa: CASSQARGNNEQFF
abundance: few; d_gene: TRBD2; v_gene: TRBV2; j_gene: TRBJ2-7; CDR3nt: TGTGCCAGCAGTGTGACTAGCGGGAGGAACGAGCAGTACTTC; CDR3aa: CASSVTSGRNEQYF
abundance: few; d_gene: NA; v_gene: TRBV28; j_gene: TRBJ1-5; CDR3nt: TGTGCCAGCAGCCAAGCCCCTCAGCCCCAGCATTTT; CDR3aa: CASSQAPQPQHF
abundance: NA; d_gene: NA; v_gene: TRBV28; j_gene: TRBJ1-3; CDR3nt: TGTGCCAGCAGTTCGCCGGGGGATGGTGGAAACACCATATATTTT; CDR3aa: CASSSPGDGGNTIYF
abundance: NA; d_gene: NA; v_gene: TRBV14; j_gene: TRBJ1-4; CDR3nt: TGTGCCAGCAGCCAAGTGTATCAAGGGGCCACTAATGAAAAACTGTTTTTT; CDR3aa: CASSQVYQGATNEKLFF
abundance: NA; d_gene: TRBD1; v_gene: TRBV19; j_gene: TRBJ1-2; CDR3nt: TGTGCCAGTACCCTTGGGGGGACAGGTCGCTACACCTTC; CDR3aa: CASTLGGTGRYTF
abundance: NA; d_gene: TRBD2; v_gene: TRBV5-1; j_gene: TRBJ2-7; CDR3nt: TGCGCCAGCAGCTTGTACGGCGGGAGAACCTACGAGCAGTACTTC; CDR3aa: CASSLYGGRTYEQYF
abundance: few; d_gene: NA; v_gene: TRBV6-5; j_gene: TRBJ1-2; CDR3nt: TGTGCCAGCAGTCCCCTGGGAGGGCCATATGGCTACACCTTC; CDR3aa: CASSPLGGPYGYTF
abundance: few; d_gene: NA; v_gene: TRBV5-1; j_gene: TRBJ2-5; CDR3nt: TGCGCCAGCAGCTTGGGGCGGACACTCCAAGAGACCCAGTACTTC; CDR3aa: CASSLGRTLQETQYF
abundance: few; d_gene: NA; v_gene: TRBV7-9; j_gene: TRBJ2-4; CDR3nt: TGTGCCAGCACCGCAATGGGGGCGGGAGAAGTCCAAAACATTCAGTACTTC; CDR3aa: CASTAMGAGEVQNIQYF